The 10 T cell receptor beta chains in this list originate from one sample, sequenced in a study of Tregs in tolerant kidney transplant recipients. Using immunoSEQ multiplex PCR, the repertoire was profiled, and TCRdb retains in-frame clones only, with some absent. In the table there are more than 60,000 clones, more than 95% of which are singletons. Specimen: CD4+ T cells from blood, collected before the transplant. These receptors were collected from a human donor who received a combined kidney and bone marrow transplant.

The chain has TRBV6-5 and TRBJ2-1; unclear D gene. Per germline, CDR1 MNHEY and CDR2 SVGAGI. The CDR3 covers 13 residues. The V end was cut by 5 bases, the J end by 12 bases, with 17 bases between. The CDR3 is CASSEARAARQFF. CDR3 nucleotides: TGTGCCAGCAGTGAAGCTAGAGCCGCAAGGCAGTTCTTC.

V gene TRBV1 combines with J gene TRBJ1-3; TRBD1, the table's D call, was not compared with the DNA. TRBV1 is classified as a pseudogene. The CDR3 totals 15 residues. As DNA, the CDR3 is TGCACCAGCAGCCAAGGGGGCACAACTGGAAACACCATATATTTT. Translated, it gives CTSSQGGTTGNTIYF.

V gene TRBV6-1 combines with J gene TRBJ2-1; 7 bases agree with TRBD1. This CDR3 is 15 amino acids long. Looked up from germline, CDR1 is MNHNS and CDR2 is SASEGT. V shed 4 bases, J shed 4 bases, and the junction held 7 bases outside the gene matches. The CDR3 here is CASSVRQGGYNEQFF. In nucleotides, the CDR3 is TGTGCCAGCAGTGTGCGACAGGGTGGATACAATGAGCAGTTCTTC.

The genes are TRBV10-1 and TRBJ1-2, with TRBD1 as a possible D gene (6 bases). Germline V gene lookup returns CDR1 WNHNN and CDR2 SYGVQD (reference sequence). This CDR3 contains 16 residues. Trimming pared 5 bases from V and 4 bases from J, leaving 20 bases between. The CDR3 is CASSPPRGGGTYGYTF. The CDR3 nucleotides read TGCGCCAGCAGTCCACCCAGGGGTGGTGGGACCTATGGCTACACCTTC.

Regarding this clone: A junction end diverges from the germline sequence, so it may reflect a read error. This chain joins TRBV5-4 and TRBJ2-7; 11 bases align to TRBD2. The CDR3 sequence is 17 residues long. In germline, CDR1 is SGHNT, CDR2 YYREEE (reference sequence). The CDR3 reads CASSLSGRALGLYEQCF. In DNA form, the CDR3 reads TGTGCCAGCAGTCTTAGCGGGAGGGCCTTGGGTCTCTACGAGCAGTGCTTC.

V is TRBV14 and J is TRBJ2-1, with TRBD1 matching over 8 bases. Germline-derived CDR1 and CDR2 are SGHDN and FVKESK. This CDR3 spans 15 amino acids. The ends lost 4 bases at V and 2 bases at J; junction bases unmatched: 4. CDR3 in amino acids: CASSLDRGPYNEQFF. CDR3 nucleotide sequence: TGTGCCAGCAGCCTAGACAGGGGACCCTACAATGAGCAGTTCTTC.

The chain has TRBV19 and TRBJ1-2, with D unclear. This CDR3 spans 12 amino acids. Trimming took 6 bases from V and 5 from J, leaving 10 bases between them. The germline V gene encodes CDR1 LNHDA and CDR2 SQIVND (reference sequence). CDR3 DNA: TGTGCCAGTAGAGACATCCTTTATGGCTACACCTTC. This encodes CASRDILYGYTF.

The chain uses TRBV19 and TRBJ2-1; D may be TRBD1 (6 bases). Trimming removed 6 bases at V and 5 bases at J, with 20 bases between. The CDR3 covers 16 residues. The germline V gene has CDR1 LNHDA and CDR2 SQIVND (reference sequence). The CDR3, as DNA: TGTGCCAGTAGCCTACCACCGGGACAAAAACACAATGAGCAGTTCTTC. This gives the protein CASSLPPGQKHNEQFF.

The gene calls are TRBV2 and TRBJ2-5; perhaps TRBD2 as D (6 bases). The DNA matches TRBJ2-7 better at its end, which makes the J call doubtful. The germline V gene has CDR1 SNHLY and CDR2 FYNNEI. This CDR3 comprises 12 residues. In nucleotides, the CDR3 is TGTGCCAGCAGTGAGCGGGACTACGAGCAGTACTTC. Its translation: CASSERDYEQYF.

This rearrangement joins TRBV5-1 to TRBJ2-1; 13 nucleotides match TRBD2. The CDR3 runs 16 residues. Germline V CDR1 and CDR2: SGHRS, YFSETQ. V lost 1 base to trimming and J lost 5 bases; unmatched junction nucleotides: 3. CDR3 in DNA: TGCGCCAGCAGCTTGACTAGCGGGAGGGGAAACAATGAGCAGTTCTTC. Amino acid sequence: CASSLTSGRGNNEQFF.